These 25 T cell receptor beta chains came from one sample sequenced in a study of blood T cell repertoires in COVID-19. Method: immunoSEQ multiplex PCR; TCRdb's copy keeps in-frame clones and lacks some. The sample lists roughly 250,000 clones, around 90% occurring once. The sample consisted of PBMCs or T cells enriched from blood (not recorded which). The receptors derive from a woman aged 18-35 years who had recovered from COVID-19.

The chain has TRBV15 and TRBJ1-2; D ambiguous. CDR1 and CDR2 (germline): LNHNV, YYDKDF (reference sequence). The V end was cut by 0 bases, the J end by 8 bases, with 13 bases between. This CDR3 comprises 14 residues. The CDR3 here is CATSRDRIRGGYTF. The CDR3 DNA reads as TGTGCCACCAGCAGAGACCGGATTCGCGGGGGCTACACCTTC.

V usage is TRBV7-3 and J usage is TRBJ2-1; TRBD2 aligns across 8 bases. The junction had 9 bases not matched to a gene; V was cut back by 0 bases and J by 5 bases. Germline values: CDR1 SGHTA, CDR2 FQGTGA. The CDR3 is 17 residues long. The CDR3 reads CASSLTPPLAADNEQFF. The DNA for the CDR3 is TGTGCCAGCAGCTTAACGCCACCACTAGCGGCGGACAATGAGCAGTTCTTC.

This chain connects TRBV7-3 to TRBJ2-1, with D perhaps TRBD1 (6 bases). Between the trimmed V and J ends, which lost 5 bases and 1 base, there was a span of 9 bases. Germline V gives CDR1 SGHTA, CDR2 FQGTGA. The CDR3 consists of 14 residues. CDR3 residues: CASSPQGSYNEQFF. DNA for the CDR3: TGTGCCAGCAGCCCACAGGGTTCCTACAATGAGCAGTTCTTC.

V gene TRBV19 combines with J gene TRBJ1-6, with 7 bases aligning to TRBD1. There are 14 residues in the CDR3. Germline values: CDR1 LNHDA, CDR2 SQIVND (reference sequence). Trimming at V came to 5 bases and at J to 6 bases, leaving 4 bases not matched to a gene. CDR3 in amino acids: CASSGGGGNSPLHF. The CDR3 nucleotides are TGTGCCAGTAGTGGAGGGGGCGGTAATTCACCCCTCCACTTT.

J is TRBJ2-5 and V is TRBV9, with 11 positions matching TRBD1. J lost 1 base, V lost 4 bases, and 3 bases had no gene match. The length of the CDR3 is 15 residues. Germline V gives CDR1 SGDLS, CDR2 YYNGEE. The CDR3 protein is CASSPGTGGQETQYF. CDR3 nucleotides: TGTGCCAGCAGCCCCGGGACAGGGGGCCAAGAGACCCAGTACTTC. The variable domain in full, with the rest retrieved from reference TRBV9 and TRBJ2-5, is DSGVTQTPKHLITATGQRVTLRCSPRSGDLSVYWYQQSLDQGLQFLIQYYNGEERAKGNILERFSAQQFPDLHSELNLSSLELGDSALYFCASSPGTGGQETQYFGPGTRLLVL.

This clone was observed a handful of times. The rearrangement links TRBV4-1 to TRBJ1-2; D is ambiguous. The V end lost 1 base, the J end lost 4 bases, and 19 bases lay between the germline ends. The CDR3 loop spans 17 amino acids. Germline CDR1 is MGHRA and CDR2 is YSYEKL. CDR3 bases: TGCGCCAGCAGCCAAGGGTACACAGCCTACCCACTCTATGGCTACACCTTC. Translated: CASSQGYTAYPLYGYTF.

The chain has TRBV7-2 and TRBJ2-3; 8 bases are shared with TRBD2. The length of the CDR3 is 15 residues. In germline, CDR1 is SGHTA, CDR2 FQGNSA. J lost 1 base, V lost 0 bases, and 0 bases had no gene match. CDR3 bases: TGTGCCAGCAGCTTAGCAGCGGGGGGCACAGATACGCAGTATTTT. It translates to CASSLAAGGTDTQYF.

The rearrangement links TRBV6-5 to TRBJ2-3; 10 bases are a match to TRBD2. With 6 bases clipped from V and 1 base from J, the junction kept 4 bases outside the gene matches. This CDR3 region has 15 residues. In germline, CDR1 is MNHEY, CDR2 SVGAGI. The CDR3 DNA is TGTGCCAGCAGCTGGACTAGCGGTCGCACAGATACGCAGTATTTT. Its translation is CASSWTSGRTDTQYF.

The rearrangement joins TRBV9 to TRBJ2-3; 11 nucleotides line up with TRBD1. Germline-derived CDR1 and CDR2 are SGDLS and YYNGEE. There are 15 residues in the CDR3. J gave up 5 bases and V 1 base, and 3 bases lay outside the gene matches. CDR3 amino acids: CASSVRDRGGDTQYF. CDR3 DNA sequence: TGTGCCAGCAGCGTACGGGACAGGGGGGGAGATACGCAGTATTTT.

Comment on this clone: At one of its ends the junction is not consistent with the germline gene, which may arise from a read error. The chain has TRBV6-6 and TRBJ2-1; 7 bases match TRBD1. The CDR3 is 18 amino acids. The germline CDR1 and CDR2 sequences are MNHNY and SVGAGI (reference sequence). CDR3 coding DNA: TGTGTCAGCAGGCGAGTGACCCCTCCGGGACAGAGAAACAATGAGCAGTTCTTC. Protein product: CVSRRVTPPGQRNNEQFF.

V and J are TRBV7-9 and TRBJ2-1; TRBD1 matches 9 bases. V shed 5 bases and J 9 bases; nucleotides not matched to a gene: 11. Germline V gives CDR1 SEHNR, CDR2 FQNEAQ (reference sequence). This CDR3 is 15 amino acids long. The CDR3 coding sequence is TGTGCCAGCAGCCCCGGGACAGGGAGTTTGGGTGAGCAGTTCTTC. Translated: CASSPGTGSLGEQFF.

The CDR3 reads CASSAAVSTSGYTF. DNA for the CDR3: TGTGCCAGCAGCGCGGCAGTCAGCACCTCTGGCTACACCTTC. V and J are TRBV13 and TRBJ1-2; no definite D call. This CDR3 spans 14 amino acids. Germline lookup yields CDR1 PRHDT and CDR2 FYEKMQ (reference sequence). The V gene lost 5 bases and the J gene lost 7 bases, with 17 bases spanning the gap.

The V call is TRBV29-1, the J call TRBJ2-7, with 7 bases aligning to TRBD1. CDR3 length: 13 amino acids. Trimming at V came to 7 bases and at J to 1 base, leaving 7 bases not matched to a gene. CDR1 is SQVTM, CDR2 ANQGSEA, per germline. The CDR3 nucleotides are TGCAGCGCCAGGGACAGCAATTCCTACGAGCAGTACTTC. As protein: CSARDSNSYEQYF.

This clone was seen more than once but under ten times. The gene calls are TRBV5-4 and TRBJ1-3; a weak D match, TRBD1 (6 bases). The CDR3 consists of 15 residues. Trimming pared 4 bases from V and 4 bases from J, leaving 15 bases between. Per the germline V gene, CDR1 is SGHNT and CDR2 is YYREEE (reference sequence). CDR3 protein: CASSPVGGLGNTIYF. In nucleotides, the CDR3 is TGTGCCAGCAGCCCCGTCGGGGGGCTAGGAAACACCATATATTTT.

Written as DNA, the CDR3 is TGTGCCACCGCGGGACAGAATAATTCACCCCTCCACTTT. Encoded protein: CATAGQNNSPLHF. This chain links TRBV10-3 with TRBJ1-6, with TRBD1 matching 7 bases. The CDR3 runs 13 residues. Losses at the gene ends were 10 bases for V and 5 bases for J; bases not matched to a gene: 5. The germline gives CDR1 ENHRY, CDR2 SYGVKD.

This chain connects TRBV6-5 to TRBJ2-7, with 10 bases lining up with TRBD2. Germline CDR1 reads MNHEY; CDR2 reads SVGAGI. Losses at the gene ends were 5 bases for V and 4 bases for J; bases not matched to a gene: 5. This CDR3 has 14 residues. CDR3 sequence: CASSIGLADYEQYF. The CDR3 coding sequence is TGTGCCAGCAGTATAGGACTAGCGGATTACGAGCAGTACTTC.

The chain joins TRBV9 to TRBJ2-2; no definite D call. Germline CDR1 reads SGDLS; CDR2 reads YYNGEE. The V and J ends lost 0 bases and 3 bases respectively, with 6 bases between them. This CDR3 region has 14 residues. The CDR3 sequence is CASSVAPDTGELFF. CDR3 DNA: TGTGCCAGCAGCGTAGCCCCCGACACCGGGGAGCTGTTTTTT.

The chain has TRBV7-2 and TRBJ2-7; no definite D call. The CDR3 runs to 14 residues. CDR1 is SGHTA and CDR2 is FQGNSA in the germline V gene. V lost 1 base and J lost 4, with 11 bases in between. The CDR3 protein is CASSLEPRLYEQYF. Written as DNA, the CDR3 is TGTGCCAGCAGCTTAGAACCGAGGTTATACGAGCAGTACTTC.

The V call is TRBV21-1, the J call TRBJ1-1; the table's D gene call, TRBD1, was not cross checked with the DNA. TRBV21-1 is noted as a pseudogene. This CDR3 is 16 amino acids long. CDR3 amino acids: CASSQPVAGKGSEAFF. In DNA, the CDR3 is TGTGCCAGCAGCCAGCCCGTGGCAGGGAAGGGATCTGAAGCTTTCTTT.

The V call is TRBV10-3, the J call TRBJ1-4; 9 nucleotides match TRBD1. V shed 9 bases and J 7 bases; nucleotides not matched to a gene: 6. Looked up from germline, CDR1 is ENHRY and CDR2 is SYGVKD. The CDR3 extends over 13 amino acids. The CDR3 loop is CAIGTGRGEKLFF. The CDR3 region has the DNA TGTGCCATTGGGACAGGGCGAGGTGAAAAACTGTTTTTT.

This rearrangement joins TRBV4-3 to TRBJ1-1, with no clear D. This CDR3 is 13 amino acids long. CDR1 is LGHNA, CDR2 YSLEER, per germline. V lost 1 base and J 5 bases, leaving 8 bases between the germline ends. CDR3 nucleotide sequence: TGCGCCAGCAGCCAAGTGGAGCAGACTGAAGCTTTCTTT. Its protein product is CASSQVEQTEAFF.

This clone appeared once. This chain uses TRBV9 with TRBJ1-3; 7 bases are shared with TRBD1. The V segment lost 4 bases and the J segment 0 bases; nucleotides outside the gene matches: 4. Germline CDR1 and CDR2: SGDLS and YYNGEE. The CDR3 consists of 15 residues. In DNA form, the CDR3 reads TGTGCCAGCAGCTCCGGGACAGCCTCTGGAAACACCATATATTTT. This codes for CASSSGTASGNTIYF.

A note on this clone: The junction shows a germline mismatch at one end, possibly a read error. The gene calls are TRBV19 and TRBJ1-2, with 7 bases matching TRBD1. Per the germline V gene, CDR1 is LNHDA and CDR2 is SQIVND (reference sequence). There are 13 residues in the CDR3. The CDR3: CASRIGQDYGYTF. In nucleotides, the CDR3 is TGTGCCAGTAGGATAGGACAGGACTATGGCTACACCTTC. Combining the CDR3 with reference TRBV19 and TRBJ1-2 gives the whole variable domain DGGITQSPKYLFRKEGQNVTLSCEQNLNHDAMYWYRQDPGQGLRLIYYSQIVNDFQKGDIAEGYSVSREKKESFPLTVTSAQKNPTAFYLCASRIGQDYGYTFGSGTRLTVV.

The V call is TRBV6-5, the J call TRBJ1-4; possible D gene TRBD1, 6 bases. Deletions cut 6 bases from V and 0 bases from J, with 8 bases between. Germline V gene lookup returns CDR1 MNHEY and CDR2 SVGAGI. The CDR3 is made up of 14 amino acids. This chain's CDR3 is CASRQGTTNEKLFF. Here the CDR3 DNA reads TGTGCCAGCAGACAGGGAACAACTAATGAAAAACTGTTTTTT.

The J gene is TRBJ1-1, the V gene TRBV19; TRBD1 agrees at 12 bases. The CDR3 runs to 14 residues. Germline lookup yields CDR1 LNHDA and CDR2 SQIVND (reference sequence). V lost 6 bases and J lost 5; bases outside the gene matches: 4. The CDR3 reads CASSRDRGRTEAFF. The CDR3 DNA sequence: TGTGCCAGTAGCCGGGACAGGGGGCGGACTGAAGCTTTCTTT.